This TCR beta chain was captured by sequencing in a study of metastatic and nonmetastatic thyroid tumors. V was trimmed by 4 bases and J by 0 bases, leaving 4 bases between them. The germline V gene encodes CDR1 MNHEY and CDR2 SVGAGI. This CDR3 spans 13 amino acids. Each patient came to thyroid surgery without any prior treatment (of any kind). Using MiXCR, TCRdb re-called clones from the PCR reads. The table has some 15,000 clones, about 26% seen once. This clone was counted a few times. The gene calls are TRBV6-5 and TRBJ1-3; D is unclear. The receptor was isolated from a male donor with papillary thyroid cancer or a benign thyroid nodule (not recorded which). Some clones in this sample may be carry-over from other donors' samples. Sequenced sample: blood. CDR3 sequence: CASSLVSGNTIYF. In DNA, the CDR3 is TGTGCCAGCAGTTTAGTCTCTGGAAACACCATATATTTT.